The TCR beta chain under discussion was sequenced for a study of quantifying T cell responses using KT2 cells. Overall study: Reverse transcription used primers in the TCR alpha and beta constant regions. The second PCR ran as a qPCR until a predetermined fluorescence threshold was reached. The study's findings and limits: KT2 sequence counts showed saturation when very many KT2 cells were spiked in.

An oligo carrying a UMI was ligated to the cDNA 3' end. First-round PCR used 3 to 4 cycles and beta primers RC1.1 and RC1.2 covering TRBC1 and TRBC2. TCRdb processed the UMI-ligation and nested PCR reads anew with MiXCR; each CDR3 protein has one entry. This repertoire shows under 35,000 distinct CDR3 sequences, about 9.3% found once; its top ten account for roughly 10%. Known numbers of the T cell clone KT2 were added to PBMC. As to this clonotype: Its antigen is still unknown.

J was trimmed by 5 bases and V by 3 bases; bases with no gene match: 8. The CDR3 sequence is 15 residues long. Germline V lookup: CDR1 GTSNPN, CDR2 SVGIG (reference sequence). This sequence was found in a human donor. The sequencing sample was made of PBMCs spiked with cells of the T cell clone KT2. The V and J genes are TRBV30 and TRBJ1-4; 8 bases map to TRBD1. The CDR3 region has the DNA TGTGCCTGGAGCGTAACCAGGGGGCTGAATGAAAAACTGTTTTTT. It codes for CAWSVTRGLNEKLFF.